These 4 T cell receptor beta chains originate from one sample sequenced in a study of identical twins. TCRdb processed the 5' RACE reads anew with MiXCR; each CDR3 protein has one entry. The sample includes over 200,000 distinct CDR3 sequences, approximately 9% of them seen just once. Input material: memory (CD45RO+) T cells sorted from blood. Receptor source: a woman aged 18-29 years in good health.

This clonotype was recorded many times. The chain recombines TRBV12-3 or TRBV12-4 with TRBJ1-5; D unclear. The CDR3 is 15 residues long. With 4 bases removed from V and 0 bases from J, the gap between germline ends came to 10 bases. The CDR3 DNA reads as TGTGCCAGCAGTTCACCCGAGTATAGCAATCAGCCCCAGCATTTT. Its protein is CASSSPEYSNQPQHF.

This clonotype has just a few counts. CDR3 DNA: TGTGCCATCACTACGGCCAGGGGAAGGTCCTACGAGCAGTACTTC. Translation gives CAITTARGRSYEQYF. The chain is built from TRBV10-3 and TRBJ2-7, with D tentatively TRBD1 (6 bases). Germline V gene data show CDR1 as ENHRY and CDR2 as SYGVKD. The CDR3 consists of 15 residues. Trimming removed 7 bases from V and 1 base from J, with 17 bases in between.

Ten or more counts support this clonotype. The chain joins TRBV5-1 to TRBJ2-3; D is possibly TRBD2 (5 bases). The CDR3 covers 14 residues. Germline CDR1 is SGHRS and CDR2 is YFSETQ. V was clipped by 9 bases and J by 10 bases, with 24 bases between them. CDR3 DNA: TGCGCCACCAAACAGACATTGGAGGTTGGATCGCAGTATTTT. It is translated as CATKQTLEVGSQYF.

This clonotype was counted ten times or more. The V and J genes are TRBV4-3 and TRBJ1-5, with 9 bases lining up with TRBD1. J gave up 4 bases and V 0 bases, and 10 bases lay outside the gene matches. Germline V gene sequence: CDR1 LGHNA, CDR2 YSLEER. The CDR3 has 18 amino acids. The CDR3 region is CASSQDLPGTGSNQPQHF. The CDR3 DNA follows: TGCGCCAGCAGCCAAGACCTCCCCGGGACAGGGTCGAATCAGCCCCAGCATTTT.